This T cell receptor (beta chain) was profiled in a study of blood T cell repertoires in COVID-19. Study-level information: Nucleic acid was either cDNA or gDNA, and it came from T cells, B-cell-depleted T cells, or PBMCs.

Original processing notes: Using reference gene primer amplification, nucleated cell counts were estimated. The data were produced by immunoSEQ multiplex PCR, yet TCRdb's version contains in-frame clones alone and is incomplete. Clone size and V and J calls were adopted from that table, with D and trimming inferred from the DNA. This sample has 300,000 or so clones, with around 88% found just once. V shed 6 bases and J 12 bases; nucleotides not matched to a gene: 16. Germline V CDR1 and CDR2: KGHSH, LQKENI. The CDR3 covers 14 residues. The table lists this clone with a few counts. The sequence was collected from a woman in her 30s who had recovered from COVID-19. V is TRBV18 and J is TRBJ1-2, with TRBD1 matching over 7 bases. The sequencing input was peripheral blood. CDR3 nucleotides: TGTGCCAGCTCCTCGCAGGGGACAGTGACTCCGGACACCTTC. It encodes CASSSQGTVTPDTF.